The rows below give T cell receptor beta chains drawn from one sample of a study of neoadjuvant anti-PD-1 for oral cavity cancer. Method: immunoSEQ multiplex PCR; TCRdb's copy keeps in-frame clones and lacks some. The table shows more than 9,500 clones, with around 56% occurring only once. The sequencing used tumor tissue, collected before nivolumab (anti-PD-1) treatment. The origin of the receptors is a person between 40 and 85 years old with oral cavity squamous cell carcinoma. Each CDR3 is given with its conserved first and last residue. Fields, in order: V gene, J gene, D gene, clone size, CDR3 DNA, CDR3 protein. D genes are given only for firm matches. Clone size appears in some rows only: once, few, many, or a class for an expanded clone.

V gene: TRBV5-4
J gene: TRBJ1-2
D gene: -
clone size: -
CDR3 DNA: TGTGCCAGCAGCTTAGGGGCCGGGGATGGCTACACCTTC
CDR3 protein: CASSLGAGDGYTF

V gene: TRBV6-5
J gene: TRBJ2-1
D gene: -
clone size: -
CDR3 DNA: TGTGCCAGCAGGACCAATGAGCAGTTCTTC
CDR3 protein: CASRTNEQFF

V gene: TRBV15
J gene: TRBJ1-1
D gene: -
clone size: -
CDR3 DNA: TGTGCCACCAGCAGAGACCTCCGAGTGATTGAAGCTTTCTTT
CDR3 protein: CATSRDLRVIEAFF

V gene: TRBV6-6
J gene: TRBJ1-2
D gene: TRBD1
clone size: -
CDR3 DNA: TGTGCCAGCATTACAGGGGGAAATGGCTACACCTTC
CDR3 protein: CASITGGNGYTF

V gene: TRBV7-9
J gene: TRBJ2-2
D gene: -
clone size: few
CDR3 DNA: TGTGCCAGCAGCCACCCACAGGTTATCACCGGGGAGCTGTTTTTT
CDR3 protein: CASSHPQVITGELFF

V gene: TRBV19
J gene: TRBJ2-7
D gene: -
clone size: -
CDR3 DNA: TGTGCCAGTACCCTACGGGGCTACGAGCAGTACTTC
CDR3 protein: CASTLRGYEQYF

V gene: TRBV27
J gene: TRBJ2-5
D gene: -
clone size: few
CDR3 DNA: TGTGCCAGCAGTTTAAACAGGAACGCCCCGGAGACCCAGTACTTC
CDR3 protein: CASSLNRNAPETQYF

V gene: TRBV7-2
J gene: TRBJ2-5
D gene: TRBD1
clone size: medium-sized
CDR3 DNA: TGTGCCAGCAGCGTTCAGGGGGCTGGGATGGCCCAGTACTTC
CDR3 protein: CASSVQGAGMAQYF

V gene: TRBV2
J gene: TRBJ2-7
D gene: -
clone size: once
CDR3 DNA: TGTGCCAGCAGTTACTCAGGGGAGAGGGGCGAGCAGTACTTC
CDR3 protein: CASSYSGERGEQYF

V gene: TRBV4-1
J gene: TRBJ2-1
D gene: -
clone size: few
CDR3 DNA: TGCGCCAGCAGCCAAGAAGAGGGGAGAGGAGCCTCTCAATGGGTTGCGTTCTTC
CDR3 protein: CASSQEEGRGASQWVAFF

V gene: TRBV5-1
J gene: TRBJ2-3
D gene: -
clone size: medium-sized
CDR3 DNA: TGCGCCAGCTACCCGACGAGGGGCGAGACAGATACGCAGTATTTT
CDR3 protein: CASYPTRGETDTQYF

V gene: TRBV5-8
J gene: TRBJ2-3
D gene: TRBD2
clone size: once
CDR3 DNA: TGTGCCAGCAGCACCTCCCGGTGGGCTAGCGGGAATCGCGGTACAGATACGCAGTATTTT
CDR3 protein: CASSTSRWASGNRGTDTQYF

V gene: TRBV5-1
J gene: TRBJ2-7
D gene: -
clone size: -
CDR3 DNA: TGCGCCAGCAGGGGGAGTCATGAGCAGTACTTC
CDR3 protein: CASRGSHEQYF

V gene: TRBV6-5
J gene: TRBJ2-7
D gene: -
clone size: -
CDR3 DNA: TGTGCCAGCAGCCTGTCCTTAGCGACCGCCTACGAGCAGTACTTC
CDR3 protein: CASSLSLATAYEQYF

V gene: TRBV5-5
J gene: TRBJ1-1
D gene: -
clone size: -
CDR3 DNA: TGTGCCAGCAGCCGGGTCACGTCGGACACTGAAGCTTTCTTT
CDR3 protein: CASSRVTSDTEAFF

V gene: TRBV28
J gene: TRBJ2-2
D gene: TRBD1
clone size: few
CDR3 DNA: TGTGCCAGCAGTTTAGGTGACAGGGGGCTTGACACCGGGGAGCTGTTTTTT
CDR3 protein: CASSLGDRGLDTGELFF

V gene: TRBV30
J gene: TRBJ2-1
D gene: TRBD1
clone size: -
CDR3 DNA: TGTGCCTGGAGTGTAAGGACAGGGGTGAGGAATGGCGGTGAGCAGTTCTTC
CDR3 protein: CAWSVRTGVRNGGEQFF

V gene: TRBV5-1
J gene: TRBJ2-1
D gene: -
clone size: -
CDR3 DNA: TGCGCCAGCAGCTTGTTTGGGGGGAATGAGCAGTTCTTC
CDR3 protein: CASSLFGGNEQFF

V gene: TRBV7-9
J gene: TRBJ2-1
D gene: TRBD2
clone size: -
CDR3 DNA: TGTGCCAGCAGCCCCGGACTAGCTTCGACGCATGAGCAGTTCTTC
CDR3 protein: CASSPGLASTHEQFF

V gene: TRBV30
J gene: TRBJ2-1
D gene: -
clone size: -
CDR3 DNA: TGTGCCTGGAGTGTTGGTGGGAGCAATGAGCAGTTCTTC
CDR3 protein: CAWSVGGSNEQFF

V gene: TRBV25-1
J gene: TRBJ2-7
D gene: -
clone size: few
CDR3 DNA: TGTGCCAGCAGTGAAACAGGCAGATCCTACGAGCAGTACTTC
CDR3 protein: CASSETGRSYEQYF

V gene: TRBV23-1
J gene: TRBJ2-7
D gene: -
clone size: few
CDR3 DNA: TGCGCCAGCAAAACCATATATCACTCGACCGCCTCCTACGAGCAGTACTTC
CDR3 protein: CASKTIYHSTASYEQYF

V gene: TRBV5-4
J gene: TRBJ2-1
D gene: -
clone size: -
CDR3 DNA: TGTGCCAGCAGCTTTTTGACTTTCGGAGGGGATGAGCAGTTCTTC
CDR3 protein: CASSFLTFGGDEQFF

V gene: TRBV19
J gene: TRBJ2-1
D gene: -
clone size: -
CDR3 DNA: TGTGCCAGTAGTCTCCAAAACGGGGCTACATCCTACAATGAGCAGTTCTTC
CDR3 protein: CASSLQNGATSYNEQFF

V gene: TRBV11-2
J gene: TRBJ1-1
D gene: TRBD1
clone size: few
CDR3 DNA: TGTGCCAGCAGCTTACAGGGGGCTGAAGCTTTCTTT
CDR3 protein: CASSLQGAEAFF

V gene: TRBV6-5
J gene: TRBJ2-1
D gene: TRBD2
clone size: -
CDR3 DNA: TGTGCCAGCGGCAGGCGGGAGGGGTACAATGAGCAGTTCTTC
CDR3 protein: CASGRREGYNEQFF

V gene: TRBV6-1
J gene: TRBJ1-4
D gene: TRBD1
clone size: once
CDR3 DNA: TGTGCCAGCCTCCTCTCAGGGGGTAATGAAAAACTGTTTTTT
CDR3 protein: CASLLSGGNEKLFF

V gene: TRBV4-2
J gene: TRBJ1-1
D gene: TRBD1
clone size: few
CDR3 DNA: TGTGCCAGCAGGGAGACAGGGGGCTTCACTGAAGCTTTCTTT
CDR3 protein: CASRETGGFTEAFF

V gene: TRBV5-6
J gene: TRBJ2-7
D gene: -
clone size: -
CDR3 DNA: TGTGCCAGCAGCTTCCTTTCCTACGAGCAGTACTTC
CDR3 protein: CASSFLSYEQYF

V gene: TRBV11-2
J gene: TRBJ1-2
D gene: -
clone size: -
CDR3 DNA: TGTGCCAGCAGCTTAGCCCCGGGAGTGTATGGCTACACCTTC
CDR3 protein: CASSLAPGVYGYTF

V gene: TRBV6-1
J gene: TRBJ1-1
D gene: -
clone size: -
CDR3 DNA: TGTGCCAGCATAGCATTCACTGAAGCTTTCTTT
CDR3 protein: CASIAFTEAFF

V gene: TRBV10-1
J gene: TRBJ2-1
D gene: -
clone size: few
CDR3 DNA: TGCGCCAGCAGTGAGTCGCCGGACGGACCCATGCCCCAGTTCTTC
CDR3 protein: CASSESPDGPMPQFF

V gene: TRBV27
J gene: TRBJ2-7
D gene: TRBD2
clone size: medium-sized
CDR3 DNA: TGTGCCAGCAGCCGCACCGGGACTAGCGGCTACGAGCAGTACTTC
CDR3 protein: CASSRTGTSGYEQYF

V gene: TRBV6-6
J gene: TRBJ1-5
D gene: TRBD1
clone size: -
CDR3 DNA: TGTGCCAGCAGTCCCGCAGGGGGGGATCAGCCCCAGCATTTT
CDR3 protein: CASSPAGGDQPQHF

V gene: TRBV5-1
J gene: TRBJ2-3
D gene: -
clone size: -
CDR3 DNA: TGCGCCAGCAGCTCGACCGCCTGGGATACGCAGTATTTT
CDR3 protein: CASSSTAWDTQYF

V gene: TRBV2
J gene: TRBJ2-5
D gene: TRBD2
clone size: once
CDR3 DNA: TGTGCCAGCAGGGGACTAGCGGGAGATGGAGGTAAACAAGAGACCCAGTACTTC
CDR3 protein: CASRGLAGDGGKQETQYF

V gene: TRBV29-1
J gene: TRBJ2-7
D gene: TRBD1
clone size: -
CDR3 DNA: TGCAGCGCCACCGTCGTTGAGGGGGCCGACGAGCAGTACTTC
CDR3 protein: CSATVVEGADEQYF

V gene: TRBV6-5
J gene: TRBJ1-3
D gene: -
clone size: once
CDR3 DNA: TGTGCCAGCAGTTACGCACAGCCATACTCTGGAAACACCATATATTTT
CDR3 protein: CASSYAQPYSGNTIYF

V gene: TRBV19
J gene: TRBJ1-5
D gene: -
clone size: -
CDR3 DNA: TGTGCCAGTAGTATCAAGGGGTTGTATCAGCCCCAGCATTTT
CDR3 protein: CASSIKGLYQPQHF

V gene: TRBV18
J gene: TRBJ2-7
D gene: TRBD1
clone size: -
CDR3 DNA: TGTGCCAGCTCACGGGACAGGGGAGAAGCGGAGCAGTACTTC
CDR3 protein: CASSRDRGEAEQYF

V gene: TRBV7-9
J gene: TRBJ2-7
D gene: -
clone size: -
CDR3 DNA: TGTGCCAGCAGCTTAGCGAGTTTGAGTGAGCAGTACTTC
CDR3 protein: CASSLASLSEQYF

V gene: TRBV14
J gene: TRBJ1-5
D gene: -
clone size: -
CDR3 DNA: TGTGCCAGCAGCCAAGGAGGAGGCAATCAGCCCCAGCATTTT
CDR3 protein: CASSQGGGNQPQHF

V gene: TRBV6-1
J gene: TRBJ1-1
D gene: -
clone size: medium-sized
CDR3 DNA: TGTGCCAGCAGTGGCACAGCGAACACTGAAGCTTTCTTT
CDR3 protein: CASSGTANTEAFF

V gene: TRBV10-3
J gene: TRBJ2-3
D gene: -
clone size: -
CDR3 DNA: TGTGCCACCACTGGATTCACAGATACGCAGTATTTT
CDR3 protein: CATTGFTDTQYF

V gene: TRBV6-1
J gene: TRBJ1-5
D gene: -
clone size: few
CDR3 DNA: TGTGCCACCTTCCCGGGAATGGATCAGCCCCAGCATTTT
CDR3 protein: CATFPGMDQPQHF